This TCR beta chain was sequenced during a study of cytomegalovirus exposure and HLA in healthy donors. Germline loops: CDR1 MDHEN, CDR2 SYDVKM. The CDR3 has 14 residues. V dropped 2 bases and J dropped 5; count of bases not matched to a gene: 5. Concerning this clone itself: Its antigen is unidentified.

This PCR relied on a set of 60 Vbeta primers and 13 Jbeta primers. The assay was immunoSEQ multiplex PCR, and TCRdb's table has in-frame clones only and misses some. Of 120,000 or so clones listed, over 70% are singletons. Each donor was nominally healthy when sampled (though unrecorded immune exposures were likely). Study-wide points: Segments of the TCR beta V type were, in most cases, productive about 87% or about 30% of the time in an earlier analysis.

What was sequenced was PBMCs. The sequence was obtained from a man aged 35 to 55 in good health and CMV-seropositive. The chain links TRBV28 to TRBJ2-7, with 8 bases lining up with TRBD1. Here the CDR3 reads CASSLRTGRDEQYF. CDR3 DNA: TGTGCCAGCAGTTTAAGGACAGGGCGCGACGAGCAGTACTTC.